The 29 T cell receptor beta chains given below trace back to one sample, sequenced in a study of patients with pleural tuberculosis. TCRdb analysed the reads with MiXCR anew, one entry per CDR3 protein. The table shows 40,000 to 55,000 distinct CDR3 sequences, with less than 8% occurring only once. These receptors all come from a human donor with pleural tuberculosis.

This clonotype was detected ten times or more. The chain couples TRBV4-1 to TRBJ1-1, with 7 bases that match TRBD1. The J segment lost 7 bases and the V segment lost 4 bases, leaving 3 bases of the junction unmatched. There are 12 residues in the CDR3. The germline CDR1 and CDR2 sequences are MGHRA and YSYEKL. This CDR3 is CASSLTGDEAFF. The CDR3 DNA is TGCGCCAGCAGCCTAACAGGGGATGAAGCTTTCTTT.

This clonotype appeared many times. The chain carries TRBV2 and TRBJ1-2; D gene uncertain. There are 13 residues in the CDR3. Germline-derived CDR1 and CDR2 are SNHLY and FYNNEI. V dropped 5 bases and J dropped 1 base, with 8 bases sitting between them. CDR3 coding DNA: TGTGCCAGCAGTAGACAACTTAACTATGGCTACACCTTC. Encoded protein: CASSRQLNYGYTF.

Ten or more counts support this clonotype. The chain employs TRBV4-2 and TRBJ2-1; D gene ambiguous. Germline V CDR1 and CDR2: LGHNA, YNFKEQ. The CDR3 spans 15 residues. Deletions cut 1 base from V and 3 bases from J, with 10 bases between. The CDR3 loop is CASSQAHAGYNEQFF. Written as DNA, the CDR3 is TGTGCCAGCAGCCAAGCTCATGCTGGCTACAATGAGCAGTTCTTC.

The table lists this clonotype with a few counts. V and J are TRBV14 and TRBJ1-4, with D unclear. Germline V gives CDR1 SGHDN, CDR2 FVKESK. The germline V and J ends were trimmed by 3 bases and 0 bases, with 8 bases remaining between them. The CDR3 extends over 15 amino acids. Here the CDR3 DNA reads TGTGCCAGCAGCCACGCGGTGACAACTAATGAAAAACTGTTTTTT. Translated, it gives CASSHAVTTNEKLFF.

This clonotype was recorded at least ten times. The V and J genes are TRBV11-2 and TRBJ2-7; tentative D call: TRBD2 (5 bases). Germline assignment: CDR1 SGHAT and CDR2 FQNNGV. The ends were cut back, 5 bases at V and 4 bases at J, with 9 bases in the middle. The CDR3 is 12 residues long. CDR3 nucleotide sequence: TGTGCCAGCAGCATGTCGGGATACGAGCAGTACTTC. Translation gives CASSMSGYEQYF. Full variable domain (missing parts from reference TRBV11-2 and TRBJ2-7): EAGVAQSPRYKIIEKRQSVAFWCNPISGHATLYWYQQILGQGPKLLIQFQNNGVVDDSQLPKDRFSAERLKGVDSTLKIQPAKLEDSAVYLCASSMSGYEQYFGPGTRLTVT.

The genes are TRBV10-3 and TRBJ2-5; tentatively, D is TRBD1 or TRBD2 (5 bases each). V gave up 2 bases and J gave up 6 bases, with 10 bases separating them. The germline V gene encodes CDR1 ENHRY and CDR2 SYGVKD. The CDR3 has 13 residues. CDR3 nucleotides: TGTGCCATCAGTGAGACGGGACCCAAGACCCAGTACTTC. It yields the protein CAISETGPKTQYF.

The table lists this clonotype with a few counts. A much larger clonotype is one base distant, so this may be a read error. CDR3 protein: CASSYYEQYF. CDR3 in DNA: TGTGCCAGCAGCTACTACGAGCAGTACTTC. The chain carries TRBV7-3 and TRBJ2-7; D not certain. The CDR3 sequence is 10 residues long. The V gene lost 4 bases and the J gene lost 3 bases, with 1 base spanning the gap. Germline V gene sequence: CDR1 SGHTA, CDR2 FQGTGA.

This clonotype was picked up many times. The genes are TRBV19 and TRBJ2-1, with a weak D call TRBD2 (5 bases). The CDR3 totals 15 residues. The V gene's germline CDR1 is LNHDA and CDR2 SQIVND (reference sequence). The ends were cut back, 3 bases at V and 5 bases at J, with 14 bases in the middle. The DNA for the CDR3 is TGTGCCAGTAGTATTCTGGGTAGCGAGAACAATGAGCAGTTCTTC. It encodes CASSILGSENNEQFF.

Only a few counts were recorded for this clonotype. The gene calls are TRBV29-1 and TRBJ1-5; unclear D gene. CDR1 and CDR2 (germline): SQVTM, ANQGSEA. This CDR3 is built from 12 residues. Trimming cost V 4 bases and J 4 bases, with 8 bases left between them. For the CDR3, the DNA is TGCAGCGTTGGTGTGGGGAATCAGCCCCAGCATTTT. Its translation: CSVGVGNQPQHF. Based on the CDR3 plus reference TRBV29-1 and TRBJ1-5, the full variable domain is SAVISQKPSRDICQRGTSLTIQCQVDSQVTMMFWYRQQPGQSLTLIATANQGSEATYESGFVIDKFPISRPNLTFSTLTVSNMSPEDSSIYLCSVGVGNQPQHFGDGTRLSIL.

This clonotype showed up many times. The V gene is TRBV20-1, the J gene TRBJ2-3, with TRBD2 identical over 7 bases. The V gene's germline CDR1 is DFQATT and CDR2 SNEGSKA (reference sequence). The junction had 4 bases not matched to a gene; V was cut back by 6 bases and J by 1 base. The length of the CDR3 is 13 residues. The CDR3 reads CSAGRERTDTQYF. The CDR3 coding sequence is TGCAGTGCGGGGCGGGAGCGCACAGATACGCAGTATTTT.

This clonotype appeared a few times. A read error is possible here, since a much larger clone lies one base away. J is TRBJ1-4 and V is TRBV7-9; D is unclear. The CDR3 has 11 amino acids. CDR1 and CDR2 (germline): SEHNR, FQNEAQ (reference sequence). In nucleotides, the CDR3 is TGTGCCAGCACCCGTACTGAAAAACTGCTTTTT. Amino acids: CASTRTEKLLF.

This clonotype was counted many times. The chain carries TRBV20-1 and TRBJ2-1; 11 nucleotides agree with TRBD1. CDR1 and CDR2 from the germline V gene are DFQATT and SNEGSKA (reference sequence). J gave up 0 bases and V 6 bases, and 7 bases lay outside the gene matches. The CDR3 extends over 16 amino acids. The CDR3 sequence is CSAIRGTGGSYNEQFF. CDR3 bases: TGCAGTGCGATAAGGGGGACAGGGGGCTCCTACAATGAGCAGTTCTTC.

Comments on this clonotype: A read error is possible here, since a much larger clone lies one base away. CDR3: CATSRRGVDYGYTF. In DNA form, the CDR3 reads TGTGCCACCAGCAGACGGGGGGTTGACTATGGCTACACCTTC. The chain couples TRBV15 to TRBJ1-2; maybe TRBD1 (5 bases). Trimming removed 2 bases from V and 3 bases from J, with 10 bases in between. This CDR3 comprises 14 residues. The germline V gene encodes CDR1 LNHNV and CDR2 YYDKDF (reference sequence).

This clonotype was seen repeatedly, ten times or more. V and J are TRBV19 and TRBJ1-2; no clear D gene. The CDR3 contains 14 residues. Per the germline V gene, CDR1 is LNHDA and CDR2 is SQIVND (reference sequence). V dropped 3 bases and J dropped 1 base, with 9 bases sitting between them. The CDR3: CASSIYPDNYGYTF. The CDR3 DNA reads as TGTGCCAGTAGTATCTATCCCGATAACTATGGCTACACCTTC.

V is TRBV5-4 and J is TRBJ1-1; D call uncertain. CDR1 SGHNT and CDR2 YYREEE come from the germline V gene (reference sequence). CDR3 size: 15 residues. Trimming removed 5 bases at V and 6 bases at J, with 20 bases between. The CDR3 coding sequence is TGTGCCAGCAGTTCGCGGAGGGCGGCGGGATCTGAAGCTTTCTTT. Translating gives CASSSRRAAGSEAFF.

There are many counts of this clonotype. The chain links TRBV28 to TRBJ1-4; D remains unclear. The CDR3 runs 11 residues. The V and J ends lost 3 bases and 8 bases respectively, with 4 bases between them. Germline V gene sequence: CDR1 MDHEN, CDR2 SYDVKM. As DNA, the CDR3 is TGTGCCAGCAGTTTCTTGGAAAAACTGTTTTTT. Amino acids: CASSFLEKLFF.

This clonotype was found many times. The rearrangement joins TRBV2 to TRBJ1-2; the match to TRBD1 covers 7 bases. The germline V gene has CDR1 SNHLY and CDR2 FYNNEI. The J segment lost 4 bases and the V segment lost 6 bases, leaving 5 bases of the junction unmatched. This CDR3 region has 13 residues. The CDR3 DNA reads as TGTGCCAGCAGGATCGGGACAGTCTATGGCTACACCTTC. It is translated as CASRIGTVYGYTF.

This clonotype was counted many times. This chain links TRBV6-5 with TRBJ2-1, with D uncertain. V was shortened by 0 bases and J by 7 bases, with 7 bases between the two germline ends. The germline gives CDR1 MNHEY, CDR2 SVGAGI. The CDR3 is made up of 13 amino acids. The CDR3 DNA reads as TGTGCCAGCAGTTACTCGATGATAAATGAGCAGTTCTTC. It encodes CASSYSMINEQFF.

This clonotype has just a few counts. The chain links TRBV2 to TRBJ2-3, with D perhaps matching TRBD1 (6 bases). V was shortened by 8 bases and J by 1 base, with 13 bases between the two germline ends. The CDR3 contains 14 residues. CDR1 and CDR2 (germline): SNHLY, FYNNEI. DNA of the CDR3: TGTGCCAGCGGCAGACAGGCGCGCACAGATACGCAGTATTTT. It specifies CASGRQARTDTQYF.

This clonotype was counted at least ten times. J is TRBJ1-4 and V is TRBV20-1; 7 nucleotides line up with TRBD1. Trimming at V came to 5 bases and at J to 8 bases, leaving 17 bases not matched to a gene. This CDR3 region has 16 residues. The germline V gene has CDR1 DFQATT and CDR2 SNEGSKA (reference sequence). This chain's CDR3 is CSAPSPPGQKVEKLFF. The DNA of the CDR3 is TGCAGTGCTCCCTCCCCGCCGGGACAGAAAGTAGAAAAACTGTTTTTT.

In this sample, this clonotype turned up many times. The V gene is TRBV11-2, the J gene TRBJ2-2; no reliable D call. Germline CDR1 SGHAT, CDR2 FQNNGV. This CDR3 has 15 residues. V shed 3 bases and J shed 2 bases, with 10 bases lying between them. CDR3 region: CASSFSSLNTGELFF. CDR3 coding DNA: TGTGCCAGCAGCTTCAGCAGCTTAAACACCGGGGAGCTGTTTTTT. Full variable domain (rest looked up from reference TRBV11-2 and TRBJ2-2): EAGVAQSPRYKIIEKRQSVAFWCNPISGHATLYWYQQILGQGPKLLIQFQNNGVVDDSQLPKDRFSAERLKGVDSTLKIQPAKLEDSAVYLCASSFSSLNTGELFFGEGSRLTVL.

This clonotype was found a few times. The J gene is TRBJ1-6, the V gene TRBV4-2, with D perhaps TRBD1 (5 bases). Trimming removed 4 bases at V and 10 bases at J, with 20 bases between. The germline V gene has CDR1 LGHNA and CDR2 YNFKEQ. The CDR3 runs 16 residues. The CDR3 DNA reads as TGTGCCAGCAGCCCGGCGGGGGGTCGGTTAGGATCACCCCTCCACTTT. It is translated as CASSPAGGRLGSPLHF.

This clonotype was picked up many times. The J gene is TRBJ1-2, the V gene TRBV28; 7 nucleotides agree with TRBD1. V shed 5 bases and J 4 bases; nucleotides not matched to a gene: 1. Germline V CDR1 and CDR2: MDHEN, SYDVKM. The CDR3 is 12 residues long. The CDR3 here is CASSRDSYGYTF. CDR3 nucleotide sequence: TGTGCCAGCAGTCGGGACAGCTATGGCTACACCTTC.

This clonotype has ten or more counts. The V and J genes are TRBV6-1 and TRBJ1-5; the D gene is possibly TRBD1 (5 bases). The germline CDR1 and CDR2 sequences are MNHNS and SASEGT. The CDR3 is 15 amino acids. Trimming stripped 4 bases from V and 0 bases from J, with 10 bases between. The CDR3 region is CASSGGSYSNQPQHF. DNA for the CDR3: TGTGCCAGCAGTGGGGGGAGCTATAGCAATCAGCCCCAGCATTTT.

This clonotype was recorded at least ten times. The chain combines TRBV26 with TRBJ2-3; no check of the table's D call, TRBD2, against the DNA was made. TRBV26 is reported as a pseudogene. The length of the CDR3 is 16 residues. The CDR3: CASSSGLAGAADTQYF. The CDR3 DNA is TGTGCCAGCAGTTCGGGACTAGCGGGAGCGGCAGATACGCAGTATTTT.

Many counts were recorded for this clonotype. The chain carries TRBV28 and TRBJ2-7; 10 bases agree with TRBD1. The CDR3 runs to 13 residues. Looked up from germline, CDR1 is MDHEN and CDR2 is SYDVKM. V shed 7 bases and J 2 bases; nucleotides not matched to a gene: 2. In nucleotides, the CDR3 is TGTGCCAGCATCGGACAGGGGGCCTACGAGCAGTACTTC. This translates into CASIGQGAYEQYF.

This clonotype has at least ten counts. The chain uses TRBV28 and TRBJ2-3; D not resolved. The length of the CDR3 is 15 residues. Per the germline V gene, CDR1 is MDHEN and CDR2 is SYDVKM. The V end lost 2 bases, the J end lost 4 bases, and 13 bases lay between the germline ends. The CDR3 DNA reads TGTGCCAGCAGTTTAGGATTTTCGAATGCAGATACGCAGTATTTT. Its translation: CASSLGFSNADTQYF.

This clonotype was counted at least ten times. This chain links TRBV20-1 with TRBJ1-2; no clear D gene. Germline V CDR1 and CDR2: DFQATT, SNEGSKA (reference sequence). V lost 6 bases and J 6 bases, leaving 20 bases between the germline ends. The CDR3 has 14 amino acids. The CDR3 is CSAQTTRANDGYTF. CDR3 nucleotide sequence: TGCAGTGCGCAAACGACAAGGGCAAATGATGGCTACACCTTC.

This clonotype was counted between two and nine times. The CDR3: CASSFLAGGAYEQYV. The CDR3 region has the DNA TGTGCCAGCAGCTTCCTAGCGGGAGGCGCCTACGAGCAGTACGTC. V and J are TRBV11-2 and TRBJ2-7; 11 bases agree with TRBD2. The CDR3 sequence is 15 residues long. V shed 3 bases and J 2 bases; nucleotides not matched to a gene: 3. CDR1 is SGHAT, CDR2 FQNNGV, per germline.